This T cell receptor beta chain was documented in a study of beta chain features in type 1 diabetes. Whole-study context: All of the samples together had around 110,000,000 sorted cells examined.

Cells sorted by CD45RO/CCR7/CD25/CD127/CD95/CD27 comprised CD4+ naive, central memory, regulatory and stem cell-like memory cells. Between the trimmed V and J ends, which lost 0 bases and 5 bases, there was a span of 10 bases. There are 15 residues in the CDR3. Germline lookup yields CDR1 SEHNR and CDR2 FQNEAQ (reference sequence). Only a few counts were recorded for this clone. Its cognate antigen is unknown. Reverse transcribing all isolated RNA meant expressed TCRB transcripts were sequenced. Here immunoSEQ multiplex PCR was the method, and the copy in TCRdb shows in-frame clones only, minus some. The sample yields hundreds of thousands of clones, about 10% seen once. The study, taken as a whole, reports: For Type 1 diabetes patients, all four CD4+ subsets carried TCRB CDR3s that were moderately but significantly shorter.

Sequencing was carried out using naive CD4+ T cells from blood. The chain combines TRBV7-9 with TRBJ2-2, with a possible D match to TRBD1 (6 bases). This TCR derives from a young woman in good health. The CDR3 is CASSLATGPTGELFF. DNA of the CDR3: TGTGCCAGCAGCTTAGCCACAGGGCCAACCGGGGAGCTGTTTTTT.